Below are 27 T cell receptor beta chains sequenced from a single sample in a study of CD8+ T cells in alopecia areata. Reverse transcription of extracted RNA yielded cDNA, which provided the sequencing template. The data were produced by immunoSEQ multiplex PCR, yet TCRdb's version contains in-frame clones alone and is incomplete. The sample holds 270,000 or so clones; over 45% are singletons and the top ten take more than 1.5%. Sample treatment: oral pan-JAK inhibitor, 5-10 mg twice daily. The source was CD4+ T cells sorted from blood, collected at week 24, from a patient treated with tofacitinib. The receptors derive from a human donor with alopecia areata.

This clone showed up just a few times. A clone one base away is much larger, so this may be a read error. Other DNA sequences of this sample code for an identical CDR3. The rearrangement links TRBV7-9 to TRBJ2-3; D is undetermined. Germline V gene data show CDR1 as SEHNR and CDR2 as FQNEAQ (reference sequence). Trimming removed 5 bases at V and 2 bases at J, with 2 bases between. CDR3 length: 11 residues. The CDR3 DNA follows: TGTGCCAGCAGCGCCACAGATACGCAGTATTTT. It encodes CASSATDTQYF.

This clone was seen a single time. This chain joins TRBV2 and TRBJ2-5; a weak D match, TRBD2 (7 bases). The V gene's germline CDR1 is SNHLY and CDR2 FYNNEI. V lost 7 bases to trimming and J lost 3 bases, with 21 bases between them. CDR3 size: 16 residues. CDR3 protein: CASTGGRGRGEETQYF. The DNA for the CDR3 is TGTGCCAGCACTGGAGGGCGGGGGCGAGGGGAAGAGACCCAGTACTTC. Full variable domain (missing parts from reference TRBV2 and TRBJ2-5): EPEVTQTPSHQVTQMGQEVILRCVPISNHLYFYWYRQILGQKVEFLVSFYNNEISEKSEIFDDQFSVERPDGSNFTLKIRSTKLEDSAMYFCASTGGRGRGEETQYFGPGTRLLVL.

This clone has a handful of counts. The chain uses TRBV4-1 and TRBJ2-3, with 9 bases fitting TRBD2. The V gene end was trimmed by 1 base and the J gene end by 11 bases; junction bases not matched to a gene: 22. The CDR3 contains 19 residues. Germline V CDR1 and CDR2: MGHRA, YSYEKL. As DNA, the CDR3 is TGCGCCAGCAGCCAAGCGCCGACTGGGAGCGGGGGGCCCACGAGGCAGCAGTATTTT. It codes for CASSQAPTGSGGPTRQQYF.

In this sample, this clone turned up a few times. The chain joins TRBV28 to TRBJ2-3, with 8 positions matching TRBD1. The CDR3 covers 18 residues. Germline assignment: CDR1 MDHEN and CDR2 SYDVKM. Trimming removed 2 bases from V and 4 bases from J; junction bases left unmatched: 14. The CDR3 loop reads CASSLRSRGDRRSDTQYF. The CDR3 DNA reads TGTGCCAGCAGTTTACGTTCACGCGGGGACAGGAGGTCAGATACGCAGTATTTT.

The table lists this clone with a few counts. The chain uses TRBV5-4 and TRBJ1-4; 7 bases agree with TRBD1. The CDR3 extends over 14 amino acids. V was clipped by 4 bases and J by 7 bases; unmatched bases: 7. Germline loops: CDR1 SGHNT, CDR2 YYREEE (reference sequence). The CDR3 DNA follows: TGTGCCAGCAGCCTCAACAGGGGCGGTGAAAAACTGTTTTTT. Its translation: CASSLNRGGEKLFF.

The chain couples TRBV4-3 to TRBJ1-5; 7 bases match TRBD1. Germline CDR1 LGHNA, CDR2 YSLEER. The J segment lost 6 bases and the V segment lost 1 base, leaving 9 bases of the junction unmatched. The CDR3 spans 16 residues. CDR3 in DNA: TGCGCCAGCAGCCAAGTCGACAGGGCGAACGTTCAGCCCCAGCATTTT. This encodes CASSQVDRANVQPQHF.

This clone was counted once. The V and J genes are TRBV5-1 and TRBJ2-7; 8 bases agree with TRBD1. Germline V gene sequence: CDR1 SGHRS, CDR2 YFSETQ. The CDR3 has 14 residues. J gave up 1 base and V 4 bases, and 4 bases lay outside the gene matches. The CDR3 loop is CASSTRQGSYEQYF. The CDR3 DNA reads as TGCGCCAGCAGCACCCGACAGGGGTCCTACGAGCAGTACTTC.

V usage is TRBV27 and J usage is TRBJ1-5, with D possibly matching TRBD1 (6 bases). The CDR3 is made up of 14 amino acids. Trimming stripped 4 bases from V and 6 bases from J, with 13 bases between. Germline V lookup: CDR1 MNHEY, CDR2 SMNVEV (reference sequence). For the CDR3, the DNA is TGTGCCAGCAGTTCGCTCAGGGGCGTTCAGCCCCAGCATTTT. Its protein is CASSSLRGVQPQHF.

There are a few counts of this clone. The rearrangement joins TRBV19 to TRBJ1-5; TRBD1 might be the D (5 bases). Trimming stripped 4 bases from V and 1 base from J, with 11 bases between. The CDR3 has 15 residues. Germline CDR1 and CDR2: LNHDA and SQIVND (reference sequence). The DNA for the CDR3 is TGTGCCAGTAGTACCACAGGTCGGAGCAATCAGCCCCAGCATTTT. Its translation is CASSTTGRSNQPQHF.

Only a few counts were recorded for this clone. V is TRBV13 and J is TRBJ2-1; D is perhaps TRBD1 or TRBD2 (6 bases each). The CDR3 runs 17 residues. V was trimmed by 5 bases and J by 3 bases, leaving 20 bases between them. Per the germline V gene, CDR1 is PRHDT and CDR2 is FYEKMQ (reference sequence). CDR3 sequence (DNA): TGTGCCAGCAGCCCGAGGGGGGCGCCGATAGACTACAATGAGCAGTTCTTC. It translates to CASSPRGAPIDYNEQFF.

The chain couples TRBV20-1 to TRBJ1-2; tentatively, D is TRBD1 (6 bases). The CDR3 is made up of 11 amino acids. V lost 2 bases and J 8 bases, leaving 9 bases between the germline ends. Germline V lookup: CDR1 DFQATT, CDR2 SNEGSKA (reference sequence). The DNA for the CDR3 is TGCAGTGCTAGATACGGGGGCGGCTACACCTTC. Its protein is CSARYGGGYTF.

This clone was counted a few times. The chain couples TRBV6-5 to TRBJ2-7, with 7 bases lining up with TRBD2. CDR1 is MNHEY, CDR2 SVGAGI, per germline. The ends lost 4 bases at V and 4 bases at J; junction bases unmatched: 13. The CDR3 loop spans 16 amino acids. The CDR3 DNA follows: TGTGCCAGCAGTTCCCCTGATGGTAGCGGGTTTTACGAGCAGTACTTC. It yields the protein CASSSPDGSGFYEQYF.

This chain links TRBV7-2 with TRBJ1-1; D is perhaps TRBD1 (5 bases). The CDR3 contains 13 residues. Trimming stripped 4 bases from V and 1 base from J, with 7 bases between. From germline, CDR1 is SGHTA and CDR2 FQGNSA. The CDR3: CASSYGANTEAFF. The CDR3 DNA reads TGTGCCAGCAGCTACGGGGCGAACACTGAAGCTTTCTTT.

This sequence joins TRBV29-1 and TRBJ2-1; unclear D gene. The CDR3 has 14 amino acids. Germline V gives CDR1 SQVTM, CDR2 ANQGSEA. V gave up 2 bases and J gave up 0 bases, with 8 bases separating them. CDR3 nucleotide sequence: TGCAGCGTTGAATTGGGAACCTCCTACAATGAGCAGTTCTTC. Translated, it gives CSVELGTSYNEQFF.

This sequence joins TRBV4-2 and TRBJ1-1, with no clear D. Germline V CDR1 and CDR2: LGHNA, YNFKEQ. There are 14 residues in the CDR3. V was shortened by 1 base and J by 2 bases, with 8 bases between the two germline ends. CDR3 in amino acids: CASSQGVSNTEAFF. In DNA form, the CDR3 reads TGTGCCAGCAGCCAAGGGGTTTCCAACACTGAAGCTTTCTTT.

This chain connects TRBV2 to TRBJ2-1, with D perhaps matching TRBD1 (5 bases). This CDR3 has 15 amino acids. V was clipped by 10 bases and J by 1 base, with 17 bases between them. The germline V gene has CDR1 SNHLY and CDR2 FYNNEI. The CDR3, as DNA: TGTGCCACCAAGAGAACAGGACGATCCTACAATGAGCAGTTCTTC. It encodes CATKRTGRSYNEQFF. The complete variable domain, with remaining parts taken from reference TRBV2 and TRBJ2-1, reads EPEVTQTPSHQVTQMGQEVILRCVPISNHLYFYWYRQILGQKVEFLVSFYNNEISEKSEIFDDQFSVERPDGSNFTLKIRSTKLEDSAMYFCATKRTGRSYNEQFFGPGTRLTVL.

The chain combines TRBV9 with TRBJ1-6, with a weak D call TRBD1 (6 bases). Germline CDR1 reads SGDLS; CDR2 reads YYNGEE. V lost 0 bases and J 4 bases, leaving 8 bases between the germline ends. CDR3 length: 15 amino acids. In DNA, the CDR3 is TGTGCCAGCAGCGTAGCTACAGGGTATAATTCACCCCTCCACTTT. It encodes CASSVATGYNSPLHF. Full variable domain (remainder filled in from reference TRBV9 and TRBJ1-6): DSGVTQTPKHLITATGQRVTLRCSPRSGDLSVYWYQQSLDQGLQFLIQYYNGEERAKGNILERFSAQQFPDLHSELNLSSLELGDSALYFCASSVATGYNSPLHFGNGTRLTVT.

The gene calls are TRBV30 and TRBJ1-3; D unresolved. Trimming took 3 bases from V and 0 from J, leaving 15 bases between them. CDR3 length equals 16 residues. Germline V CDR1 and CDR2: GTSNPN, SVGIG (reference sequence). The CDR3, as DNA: TGTGCCTGGAGACCAGGAATTTTTCGCTCTGGAAACACCATATATTTT. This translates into CAWRPGIFRSGNTIYF.

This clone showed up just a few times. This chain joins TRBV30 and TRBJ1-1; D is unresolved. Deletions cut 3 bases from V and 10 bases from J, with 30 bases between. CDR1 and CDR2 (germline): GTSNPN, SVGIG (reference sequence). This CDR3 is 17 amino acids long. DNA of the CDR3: TGTGCCTGGAGCGTAGGGATACTCGGTGGAGGCGGGTTTGGAGCTTTCTTT. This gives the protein CAWSVGILGGGGFGAFF. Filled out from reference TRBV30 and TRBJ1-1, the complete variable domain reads SQTIHQWPATLVQPVGSPLSLECTVEGTSNPNLYWYRQAAGRGLQLLFYSVGIGQISSEVPQNLSASRPQDRQFILSSKKLLLSDSGFYLCAWSVGILGGGGFGAFFGQGTRLTVV.

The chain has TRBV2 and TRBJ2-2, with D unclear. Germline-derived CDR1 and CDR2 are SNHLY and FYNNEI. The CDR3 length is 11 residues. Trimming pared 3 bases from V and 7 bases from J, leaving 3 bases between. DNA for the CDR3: TGTGCCAGCAGTGAGGGCGGGGAGCTGTTTTTT. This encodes CASSEGGELFF.

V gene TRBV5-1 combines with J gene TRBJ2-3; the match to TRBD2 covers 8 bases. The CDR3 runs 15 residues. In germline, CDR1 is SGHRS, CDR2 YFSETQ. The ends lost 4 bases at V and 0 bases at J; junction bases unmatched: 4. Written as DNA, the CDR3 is TGCGCCAGCAGCATTAGCGGGGCTAGCACAGATACGCAGTATTTT. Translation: CASSISGASTDTQYF.

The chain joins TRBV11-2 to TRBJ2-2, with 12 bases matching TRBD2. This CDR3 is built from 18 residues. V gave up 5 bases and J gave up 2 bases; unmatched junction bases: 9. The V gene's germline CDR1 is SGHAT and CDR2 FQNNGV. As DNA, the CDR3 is TGTGCCAGCAGCCCGCGACTAGCGGGGGCGATAAACACCGGGGAGCTGTTTTTT. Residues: CASSPRLAGAINTGELFF.

CDR3 sequence reads: CASSAVSGANVLTF. CDR3 DNA: TGTGCCAGCAGTGCGGTATCTGGGGCCAACGTCCTGACTTTC. J is TRBJ2-6 and V is TRBV2; D gene uncertain. The CDR3 runs to 14 residues. Trimming removed 4 bases at V and 1 base at J, with 5 bases between. CDR1 SNHLY and CDR2 FYNNEI come from the germline V gene.

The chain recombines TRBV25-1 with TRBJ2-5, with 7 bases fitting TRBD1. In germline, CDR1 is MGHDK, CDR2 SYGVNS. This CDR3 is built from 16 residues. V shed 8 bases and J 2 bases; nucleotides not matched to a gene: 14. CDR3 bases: TGTGCCAGCCAACAAACCGGGCACAGGGGACAAGAGACCCAGTACTTC. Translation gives CASQQTGHRGQETQYF.

CDR3 DNA sequence: TGTGCCAGCACACATAGCGGGGACGTCACAGATACGCAGTATTTT. Translated, it gives CASTHSGDVTDTQYF. This rearrangement joins TRBV6-5 to TRBJ2-3, with 8 nucleotides matching TRBD2. The J segment lost 2 bases and the V segment lost 7 bases, leaving 8 bases of the junction unmatched. The CDR3 spans 15 residues. Germline V gene lookup returns CDR1 MNHEY and CDR2 SVGAGI.

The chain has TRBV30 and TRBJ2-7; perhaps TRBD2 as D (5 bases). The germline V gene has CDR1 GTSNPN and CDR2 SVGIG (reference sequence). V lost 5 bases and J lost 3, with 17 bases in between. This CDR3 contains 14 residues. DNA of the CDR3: TGTGCCTGGCGAACTGGCGGGCGTTTCTACGAGCAGTACTTC. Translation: CAWRTGGRFYEQYF.

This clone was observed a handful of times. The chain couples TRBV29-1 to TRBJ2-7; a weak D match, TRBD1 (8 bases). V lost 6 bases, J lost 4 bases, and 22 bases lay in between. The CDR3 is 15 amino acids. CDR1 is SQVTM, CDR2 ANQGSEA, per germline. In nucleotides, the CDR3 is TGCAGCGTGGCGGGACAGGCGGGGGTACGGTACGAGCAGTACTTC. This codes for CSVAGQAGVRYEQYF.